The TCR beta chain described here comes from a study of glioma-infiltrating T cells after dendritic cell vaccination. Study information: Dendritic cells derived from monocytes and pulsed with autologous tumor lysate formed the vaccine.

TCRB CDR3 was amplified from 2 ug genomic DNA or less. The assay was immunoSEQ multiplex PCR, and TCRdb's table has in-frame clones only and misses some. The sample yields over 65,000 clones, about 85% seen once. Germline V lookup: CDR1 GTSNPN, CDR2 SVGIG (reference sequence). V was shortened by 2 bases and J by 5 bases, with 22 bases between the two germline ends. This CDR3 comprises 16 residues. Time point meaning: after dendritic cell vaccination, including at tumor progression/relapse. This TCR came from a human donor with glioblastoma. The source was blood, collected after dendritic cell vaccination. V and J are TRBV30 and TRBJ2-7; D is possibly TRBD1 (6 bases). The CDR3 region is CAWSPTTQDSLNEQYF. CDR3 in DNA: TGTGCCTGGAGTCCGACCACACAGGACAGTTTGAACGAGCAGTACTTC.